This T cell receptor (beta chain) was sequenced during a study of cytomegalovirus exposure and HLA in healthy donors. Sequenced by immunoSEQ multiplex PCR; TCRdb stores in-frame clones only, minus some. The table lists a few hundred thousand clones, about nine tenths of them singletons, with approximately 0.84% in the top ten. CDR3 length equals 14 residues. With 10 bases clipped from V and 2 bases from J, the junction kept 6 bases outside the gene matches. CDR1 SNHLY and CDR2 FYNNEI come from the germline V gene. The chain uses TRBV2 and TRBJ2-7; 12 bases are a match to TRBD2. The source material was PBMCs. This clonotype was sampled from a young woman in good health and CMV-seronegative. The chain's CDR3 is CATASGRGAYEQYF. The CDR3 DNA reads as TGTGCCACCGCTAGCGGGAGGGGAGCCTACGAGCAGTACTTC.